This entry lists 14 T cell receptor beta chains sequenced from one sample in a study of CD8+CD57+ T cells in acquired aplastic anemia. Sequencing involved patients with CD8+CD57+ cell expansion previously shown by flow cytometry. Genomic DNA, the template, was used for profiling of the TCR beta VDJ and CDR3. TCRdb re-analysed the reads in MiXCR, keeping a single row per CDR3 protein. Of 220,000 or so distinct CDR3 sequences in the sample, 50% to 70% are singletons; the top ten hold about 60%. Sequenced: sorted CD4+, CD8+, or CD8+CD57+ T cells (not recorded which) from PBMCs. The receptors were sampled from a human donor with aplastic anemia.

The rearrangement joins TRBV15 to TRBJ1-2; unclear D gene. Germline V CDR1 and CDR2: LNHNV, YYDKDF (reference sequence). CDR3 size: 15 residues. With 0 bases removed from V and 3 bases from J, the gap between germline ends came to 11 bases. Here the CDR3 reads CATSRDRSGYYGYTF. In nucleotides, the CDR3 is TGTGCCACCAGCAGAGACAGGTCTGGATACTATGGCTACACCTTC.

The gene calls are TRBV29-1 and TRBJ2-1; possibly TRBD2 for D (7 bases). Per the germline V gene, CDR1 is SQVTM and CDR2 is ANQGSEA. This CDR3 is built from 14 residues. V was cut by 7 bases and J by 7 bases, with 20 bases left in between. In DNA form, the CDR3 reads TGCAGCGGAGGGAGTGTCGAGGGGGGGAATGAGCAGTTCTTC. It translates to CSGGSVEGGNEQFF.

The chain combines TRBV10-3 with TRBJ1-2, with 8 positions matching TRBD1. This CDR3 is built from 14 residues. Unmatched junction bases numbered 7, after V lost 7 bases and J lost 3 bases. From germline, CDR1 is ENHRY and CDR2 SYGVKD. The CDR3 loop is CAITGTGGYYGYTF. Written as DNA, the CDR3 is TGTGCCATCACGGGCACAGGGGGGTACTATGGCTACACCTTC.

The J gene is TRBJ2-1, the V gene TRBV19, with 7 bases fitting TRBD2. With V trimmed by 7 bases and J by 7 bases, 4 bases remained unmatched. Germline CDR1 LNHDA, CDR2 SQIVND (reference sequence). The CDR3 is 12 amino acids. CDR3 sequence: CASMGRVNEQFF. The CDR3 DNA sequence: TGTGCCAGTATGGGGAGGGTGAATGAGCAGTTCTTC.

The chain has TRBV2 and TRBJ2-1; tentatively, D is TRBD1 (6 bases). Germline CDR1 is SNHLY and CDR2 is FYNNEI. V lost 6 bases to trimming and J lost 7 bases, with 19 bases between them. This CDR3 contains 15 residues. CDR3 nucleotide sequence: TGTGCCAGCAGAAGCCACAGGGTCCCGGGGAATGAGCAGTTCTTC. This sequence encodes CASRSHRVPGNEQFF.

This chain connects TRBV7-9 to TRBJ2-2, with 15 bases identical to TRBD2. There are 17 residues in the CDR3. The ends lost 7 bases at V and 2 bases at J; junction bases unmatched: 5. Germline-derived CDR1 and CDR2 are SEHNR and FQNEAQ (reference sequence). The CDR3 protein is CASTGTSGRTNTGELFF. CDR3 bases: TGTGCCAGCACAGGGACTAGCGGGAGGACCAACACCGGGGAGCTGTTTTTT.

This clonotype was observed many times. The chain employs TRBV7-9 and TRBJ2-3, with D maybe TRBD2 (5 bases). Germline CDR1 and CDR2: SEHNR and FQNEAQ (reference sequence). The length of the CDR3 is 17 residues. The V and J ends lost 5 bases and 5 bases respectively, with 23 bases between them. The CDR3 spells CASSQAIDYKHGDTQYF. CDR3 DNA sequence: TGTGCCAGCAGCCAAGCGATCGACTACAAACATGGAGATACGCAGTATTTT.

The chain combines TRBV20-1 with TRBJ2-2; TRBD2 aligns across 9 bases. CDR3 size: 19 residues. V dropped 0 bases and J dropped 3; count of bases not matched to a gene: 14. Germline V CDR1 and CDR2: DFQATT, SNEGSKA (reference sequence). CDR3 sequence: CSARDLRLAVTSDTGELFF. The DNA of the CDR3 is TGCAGTGCTAGAGATCTCAGACTAGCGGTAACGTCGGACACCGGGGAGCTGTTTTTT.

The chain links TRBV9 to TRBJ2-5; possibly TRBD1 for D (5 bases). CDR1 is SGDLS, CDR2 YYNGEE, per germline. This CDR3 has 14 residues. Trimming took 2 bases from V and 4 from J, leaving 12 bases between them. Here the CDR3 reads CASSVGWGLETQYF. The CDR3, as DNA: TGTGCCAGCAGCGTCGGGTGGGGCTTAGAGACCCAGTACTTC. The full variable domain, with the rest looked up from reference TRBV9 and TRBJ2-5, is DSGVTQTPKHLITATGQRVTLRCSPRSGDLSVYWYQQSLDQGLQFLIQYYNGEERAKGNILERFSAQQFPDLHSELNLSSLELGDSALYFCASSVGWGLETQYFGPGTRLLVL.

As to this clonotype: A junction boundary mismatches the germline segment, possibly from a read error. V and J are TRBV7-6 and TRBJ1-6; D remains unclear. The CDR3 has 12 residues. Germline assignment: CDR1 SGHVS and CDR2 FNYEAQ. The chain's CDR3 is CASSSHNSPLHF. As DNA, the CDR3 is TGTGCCAGCAGCTCCCATAATTCACCCCTCCACTTT.

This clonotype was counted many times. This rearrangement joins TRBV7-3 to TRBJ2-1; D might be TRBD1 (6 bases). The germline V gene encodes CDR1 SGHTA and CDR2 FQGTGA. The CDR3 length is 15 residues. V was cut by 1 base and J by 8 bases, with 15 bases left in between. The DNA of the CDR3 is TGTGCCAGCAGCTTAAATCAGGGGTCGTCACATGAGCAGTTCTTC. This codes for CASSLNQGSSHEQFF.

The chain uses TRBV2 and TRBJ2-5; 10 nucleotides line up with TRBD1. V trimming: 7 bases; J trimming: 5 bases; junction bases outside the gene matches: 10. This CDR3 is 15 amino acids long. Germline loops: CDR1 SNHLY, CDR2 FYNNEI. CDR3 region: CASMMGTGAWETQYF. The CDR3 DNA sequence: TGTGCCAGCATGATGGGGACAGGGGCATGGGAGACCCAGTACTTC.

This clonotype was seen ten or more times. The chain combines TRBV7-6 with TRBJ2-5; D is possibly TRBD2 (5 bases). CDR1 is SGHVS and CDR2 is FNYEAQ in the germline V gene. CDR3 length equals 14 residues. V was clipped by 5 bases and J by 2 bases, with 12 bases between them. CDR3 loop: CASSPAGIQETQYF. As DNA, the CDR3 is TGTGCCAGCAGCCCAGCCGGGATACAAGAGACCCAGTACTTC.

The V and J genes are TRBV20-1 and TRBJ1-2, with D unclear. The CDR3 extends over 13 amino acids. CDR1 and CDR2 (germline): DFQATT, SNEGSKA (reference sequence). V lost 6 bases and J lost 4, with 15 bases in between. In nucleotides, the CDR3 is TGCAGTGCAAATACACCCTCAGGCTATGGCTACACCTTC. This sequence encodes CSANTPSGYGYTF.